This T cell receptor (beta chain) was sequenced during a study of identical twins. Study-level results: Compared with models, monozygotic twins showed more out-of-frame TCR alpha sharing. Researchers reported excess low generation probability among twin-shared out-of-frame alpha sequences. Fewer insertions characterized abundant cord blood beta clonotypes, whereas memory repertoires showed none.

The CDR3 extends over 18 amino acids. Trimming took off 3 bases at V and 6 bases at J, with 23 bases between the two ends. Germline V gene data show CDR1 as MNHNS and CDR2 as SASEGT. Concerning this clonotype itself: Its antigen is still unknown.

MiXCR, run by TCRdb on the 5' RACE reads, gives a single entry per CDR3 protein. The sample yields a few hundred thousand distinct CDR3 sequences, 10% to 15% seen once. These same records also appear under a second study, on yellow fever vaccine responses in identical twins. As reported in that work: Twins reportedly showed a vaccine T cell response that seemed partly convergent and partly personalized.

V is TRBV6-1 and J is TRBJ2-2; a weak D match, TRBD1 (5 bases). Sample: CD8+ T cells sorted from blood. The source of this sequence is a woman under 30 in good health. The CDR3 bases are TGTGCCAGCAGTGACCTCCTCACAGGAACCTCCCTCCCCGGGGAGCTGTTTTTT. Protein sequence: CASSDLLTGTSLPGELFF.